This TCR beta chain was captured by sequencing in a study of T cell responses to AZD1222 COVID-19 vaccine. Study-wide background: Samples with a second dose at about 4 or about 12 weeks were pooled together.

The table came from immunoSEQ multiplex PCR; TCRdb's copy has only in-frame clones and leaves some out. The sample records 100,000 to 150,000 clones, around 86% being singletons. The CDR3 runs 14 residues. Germline V gene data show CDR1 as SGHTA and CDR2 as FQGNSA. Trimming shortened V by 5 bases and J by 2 bases, and 13 bases separated the two germline ends. The sequencing here drew on peripheral blood, taken on day 0 of AZD1222 vaccination. This chain connects TRBV7-2 to TRBJ2-7; D may be TRBD1 (7 bases). The TCR was taken from an adult in good health. DNA of the CDR3: TGTGCCAGCAGCGGGGGGACAGCTACCTACGAGCAGTACTTC. Protein sequence: CASSGGTATYEQYF.